This T cell receptor beta chain was found in a study of OX40 agonist ivuxolimab in advanced cancers. As for the study in general: Patients received the agonistic anti-OX40 (CD134) antibody ivuxolimab.

Sequencing used immunoSEQ multiplex PCR; TCRdb keeps in-frame clones, though not all of them. The data hold roughly 61,000 clones, with approximately 88% observed a single time. Deletions cut 5 bases from V and 4 bases from J, with 13 bases between. Germline V gene sequence: CDR1 GTSNPN, CDR2 SVGIG (reference sequence). The CDR3 sequence is 13 residues long. For this clone: Its matching antigen is unknown.

Study-level points and caveats: Clones of CD4+ and CD8+ blood T cells grew by week 6 at doses of 0.1 to 3.0 mg/kg.

This chain connects TRBV30 to TRBJ2-3, with TRBD2 as a possible D gene (5 bases). The clonotype comes from an adult with an advanced solid tumor such as melanoma, head and neck, liver or kidney cancer. This material consisted of CD4+ or CD8+ T cells sorted from blood, taken in a trial of the OX40 agonist ivuxolimab. This CDR3 is CAWGSDGADTQYF. The CDR3, as DNA: TGTGCCTGGGGATCGGACGGGGCAGATACGCAGTATTTT.